What follows describes a single T cell receptor (beta chain). What it recognizes is unknown. The data derive from a study of lymphopenia after photon versus proton radiotherapy. Findings of the study overall: Oligoclonal CD8+ Temra expansion after nadir drove photon patients' diversity drop. Survival link was tested only in deceased patients; proton benefit remains a possibility.

The protocol was immunoSEQ multiplex PCR, while the TCRdb copy is restricted to in-frame clones and leaves out a portion. The table shows 55,000 to 70,000 clones, with roughly 88% occurring only once. The sequenced sample was peripheral blood, obtained from a patient treated with photon-based radiotherapy. This TCR derives from a woman aged 70-85 years with pancreatic cancer.

CDR3 amino acids: CASSQGISQPQHF. Here the CDR3 DNA reads TGCGCCAGCAGCCAAGGGATTAGTCAGCCCCAGCATTTT. This chain joins TRBV4-1 and TRBJ1-5; D ambiguous. Germline CDR1 reads MGHRA; CDR2 reads YSYEKL. Trimming pared 1 base from V and 6 bases from J, leaving 7 bases between. This CDR3 contains 13 residues.